This TCR beta chain derives from a study of blood T cell repertoires in COVID-19. Study-wide context: Samples taken during acute and convalescent COVID-19 were collected in the United States, Italy and Spain. From T cells, B-cell-depleted T cells, or PBMCs came the material, which was cDNA or gDNA.

Generated by immunoSEQ multiplex PCR, the TCRdb table keeps only in-frame clones and is missing some. The table lists about 140,000 clones, over 80% of them singletons. Germline V gene sequence: CDR1 KGHDR, CDR2 SFDVKD. This CDR3 spans 17 amino acids. Trimming cost V 1 base and J 1 base; bases outside gene matches: 1. This receptor was identified in a man in his sixties with active or convalescent COVID-19. The source material was peripheral blood. This chain joins TRBV24-1 and TRBJ2-2, with 11 bases identical to TRBD2. The CDR3 sequence is CATSDFTSGRNTGELFF. In DNA form, the CDR3 reads TGTGCCACCAGTGATTTTACTAGCGGGAGGAACACCGGGGAGCTGTTTTTT.